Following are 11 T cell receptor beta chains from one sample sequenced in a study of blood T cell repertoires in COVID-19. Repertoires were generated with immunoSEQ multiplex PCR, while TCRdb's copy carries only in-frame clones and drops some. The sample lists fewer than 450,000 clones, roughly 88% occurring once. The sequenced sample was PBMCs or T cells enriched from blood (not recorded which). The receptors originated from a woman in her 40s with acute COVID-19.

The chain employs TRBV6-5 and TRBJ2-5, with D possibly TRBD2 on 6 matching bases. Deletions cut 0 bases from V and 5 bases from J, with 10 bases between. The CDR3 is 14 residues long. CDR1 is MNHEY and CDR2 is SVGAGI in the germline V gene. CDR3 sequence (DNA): TGTGCCAGCAGTTACTCGATAGCGGCGGAGACCCAGTACTTC. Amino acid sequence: CASSYSIAAETQYF.

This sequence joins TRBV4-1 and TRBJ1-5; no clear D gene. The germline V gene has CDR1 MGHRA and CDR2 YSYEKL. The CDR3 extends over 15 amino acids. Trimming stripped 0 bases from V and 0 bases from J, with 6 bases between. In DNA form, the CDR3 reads TGCGCCAGCAGCCAAGAGTTTTATAGCAATCAGCCCCAGCATTTT. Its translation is CASSQEFYSNQPQHF.

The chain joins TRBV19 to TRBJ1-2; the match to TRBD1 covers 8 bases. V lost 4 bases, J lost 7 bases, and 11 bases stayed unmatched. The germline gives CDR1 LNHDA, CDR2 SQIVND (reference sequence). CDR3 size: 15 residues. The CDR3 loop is CASSRRGQGQGGYTF. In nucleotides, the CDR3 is TGTGCCAGTAGTAGGCGAGGACAGGGCCAGGGTGGCTACACCTTC. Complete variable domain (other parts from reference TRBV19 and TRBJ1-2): DGGITQSPKYLFRKEGQNVTLSCEQNLNHDAMYWYRQDPGQGLRLIYYSQIVNDFQKGDIAEGYSVSREKKESFPLTVTSAQKNPTAFYLCASSRRGQGQGGYTFGSGTRLTVV.

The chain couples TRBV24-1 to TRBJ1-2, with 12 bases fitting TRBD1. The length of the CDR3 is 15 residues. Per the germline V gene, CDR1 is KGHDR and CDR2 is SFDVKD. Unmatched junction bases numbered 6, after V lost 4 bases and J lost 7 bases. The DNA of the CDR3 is TGTGCCACCAGTGACACCGGGACAGGGGGCACTGGCTACACCTTC. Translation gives CATSDTGTGGTGYTF.

The CDR3 sequence: CASSEWYSNTQYF. The CDR3 region has the DNA TGTGCCAGCAGTGAGTGGTACAGCAATACGCAGTATTTT. The rearrangement links TRBV6-1 to TRBJ2-3; D call uncertain. CDR1 is MNHNS and CDR2 is SASEGT in the germline V gene. Trimming cost V 3 bases and J 7 bases, with 11 bases left between them. The length of the CDR3 is 13 residues.

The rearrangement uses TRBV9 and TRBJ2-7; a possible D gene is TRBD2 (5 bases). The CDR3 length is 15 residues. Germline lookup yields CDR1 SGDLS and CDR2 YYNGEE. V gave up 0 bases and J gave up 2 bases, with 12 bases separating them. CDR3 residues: CASSVGIAWTYEQYF. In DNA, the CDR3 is TGTGCCAGCAGCGTAGGAATAGCGTGGACCTACGAGCAGTACTTC. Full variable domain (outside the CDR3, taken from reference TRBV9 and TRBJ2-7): DSGVTQTPKHLITATGQRVTLRCSPRSGDLSVYWYQQSLDQGLQFLIQYYNGEERAKGNILERFSAQQFPDLHSELNLSSLELGDSALYFCASSVGIAWTYEQYFGPGTRLTVT.

CDR3 residues: CASSLGQGINEKLFF. In DNA form, the CDR3 reads TGTGCCAGCAGCCTGGGACAGGGAATTAATGAAAAACTGTTTTTT. V gene TRBV7-2 combines with J gene TRBJ1-4, with 9 bases fitting TRBD1. The V and J ends lost 5 bases and 4 bases, in that order; junction bases with no gene match: 5. The CDR3 is made up of 15 amino acids. CDR1 and CDR2 (germline): SGHTA, FQGNSA. Complete variable domain (other parts from reference TRBV7-2 and TRBJ1-4): GAGVSQSPSNKVTEKGKDVELRCDPISGHTALYWYRQSLGQGLEFLIYFQGNSAPDKSGLPSDRFSAERTGGSVSTLTIQRTQQEDSAVYLCASSLGQGINEKLFFGSGTQLSVL.

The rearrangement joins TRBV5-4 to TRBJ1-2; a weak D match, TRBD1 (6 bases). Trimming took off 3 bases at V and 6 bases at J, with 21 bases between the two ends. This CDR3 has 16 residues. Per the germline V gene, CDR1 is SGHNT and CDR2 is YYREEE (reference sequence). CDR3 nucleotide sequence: TGTGCCAGCAGCTCGCCAAGAGAAGGGGCAGGGGATGGCTACACCTTC. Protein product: CASSSPREGAGDGYTF.

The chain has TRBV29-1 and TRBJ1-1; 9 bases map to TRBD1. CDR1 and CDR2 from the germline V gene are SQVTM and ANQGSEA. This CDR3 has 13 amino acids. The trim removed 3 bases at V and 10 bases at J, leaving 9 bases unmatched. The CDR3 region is CSVDLDRGEVAFF. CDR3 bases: TGCAGCGTTGACTTGGACAGGGGTGAAGTAGCTTTCTTT. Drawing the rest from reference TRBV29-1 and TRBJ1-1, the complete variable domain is SAVISQKPSRDICQRGTSLTIQCQVDSQVTMMFWYRQQPGQSLTLIATANQGSEATYESGFVIDKFPISRPNLTFSTLTVSNMSPEDSSIYLCSVDLDRGEVAFFGQGTRLTVV.

CDR3 sequence: CASSLATSGAFTDTQYF. Written as DNA, the CDR3 is TGCGCCAGCAGCTTGGCTACTAGCGGGGCCTTCACAGATACGCAGTATTTT. V gene TRBV5-1 combines with J gene TRBJ2-3; TRBD2 matches at 10 bases. The CDR3 runs 17 residues. The germline CDR1 and CDR2 sequences are SGHRS and YFSETQ. V shed 0 bases and J 2 bases; nucleotides not matched to a gene: 6.

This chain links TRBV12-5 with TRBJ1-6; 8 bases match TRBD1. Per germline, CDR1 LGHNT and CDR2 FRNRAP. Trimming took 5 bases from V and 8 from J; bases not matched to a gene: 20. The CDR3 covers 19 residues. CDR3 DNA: TGTGCTAGTGGTCAACACACTACAGGGGGAGGTTTTTTGGATTCACCCCTCCACTTT. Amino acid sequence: CASGQHTTGGGFLDSPLHF.